One sample yielded the 30 T cell receptor beta chains listed below, sequenced in a study of T cell responses to AZD1222 COVID-19 vaccine. Method: immunoSEQ multiplex PCR; TCRdb's copy keeps in-frame clones and lacks some. With around 140,000 clones in the sample, the ten largest clones hold around 2.4%. Source material: peripheral blood. The receptors derive from an adult in good health.

The rearrangement uses TRBV12-3 or TRBV12-4 and TRBJ1-2; D unclear. The V end was cut by 6 bases, the J end by 2 bases, with 10 bases between. The CDR3 runs to 13 residues. CDR3 loop: CASSRTENYGYTF. CDR3 coding DNA: TGTGCCAGCAGCCGGACGGAAAACTATGGCTACACCTTC.

The V call is TRBV11-2, the J call TRBJ1-4; TRBD1 aligns across 9 bases. This CDR3 is built from 14 residues. J gave up 10 bases and V 3 bases, and 6 bases lay outside the gene matches. The V gene's germline CDR1 is SGHAT and CDR2 FQNNGV. The CDR3 DNA is TGTGCCAGCAGCTTGACAGGGGGAGATCGAAAACTGTTTTTT. Its translation: CASSLTGGDRKLFF.

V is TRBV29-1 and J is TRBJ2-5; D not resolved. V shed 4 bases and J shed 2 bases, with 8 bases lying between them. Germline V gene data show CDR1 as SQVTM and CDR2 as ANQGSEA. This CDR3 contains 12 residues. The CDR3 sequence is CSVVTLQETQYF. The CDR3 DNA is TGCAGCGTTGTGACTTTACAAGAGACCCAGTACTTC.

The chain links TRBV9 to TRBJ2-1; 8 bases agree with TRBD2. This CDR3 is 15 amino acids long. Germline V lookup: CDR1 SGDLS, CDR2 YYNGEE. After removal of 4 bases from V and 2 bases from J, the junction contained 5 bases not matched to a gene. The CDR3 coding sequence is TGTGCCAGCAGCTCCGGGGGGGTAGCCTACAATGAGCAGTTCTTC. Encoded protein: CASSSGGVAYNEQFF.

The gene calls are TRBV9 and TRBJ1-5, with D possibly matching TRBD1 (5 bases). The V end lost 2 bases, the J end lost 6 bases, and 15 bases lay between the germline ends. This CDR3 is built from 15 residues. From germline, CDR1 is SGDLS and CDR2 YYNGEE. The CDR3 region is CASSVGVGLSQPQHF. The DNA of the CDR3 is TGTGCCAGCAGCGTTGGTGTGGGGCTTAGTCAGCCCCAGCATTTT.

The chain is built from TRBV7-2 and TRBJ2-1, with 9 bases identical to TRBD2. The CDR3 is made up of 15 amino acids. The ends lost 2 bases at V and 9 bases at J; junction bases unmatched: 8. Per the germline V gene, CDR1 is SGHTA and CDR2 is FQGNSA. The CDR3 DNA reads as TGTGCCAGCAGCTTACTGGCGGGGGGGCGAGGTGAGCAGTTCTTC. It yields the protein CASSLLAGGRGEQFF. The whole variable domain, filled in from reference TRBV7-2 and TRBJ2-1, reads GAGVSQSPSNKVTEKGKDVELRCDPISGHTALYWYRQSLGQGLEFLIYFQGNSAPDKSGLPSDRFSAERTGGSVSTLTIQRTQQEDSAVYLCASSLLAGGRGEQFFGPGTRLTVL.

The chain couples TRBV7-8 to TRBJ1-1; no reliable D call. The germline gives CDR1 SGHVS, CDR2 FQNEAQ. The CDR3 runs 15 residues. Trimming left V 5 bases short and J 5 bases short, with 18 bases between. The CDR3 sequence: CASSHGVPPGTEAFF. CDR3 nucleotides: TGTGCCAGCAGCCACGGGGTCCCCCCCGGGACTGAAGCTTTCTTT.

J is TRBJ1-6 and V is TRBV2; D ambiguous. Per the germline V gene, CDR1 is SNHLY and CDR2 is FYNNEI. The CDR3 length is 13 residues. The germline V and J ends were trimmed by 4 bases and 8 bases, with 9 bases remaining between them. CDR3 in amino acids: CASSGRTDSPLHF. The CDR3 coding sequence is TGTGCCAGCAGTGGCAGGACGGATTCACCCCTCCACTTT. The full variable domain, in which reference TRBV2 and TRBJ1-6 provide the parts outside the CDR3, is EPEVTQTPSHQVTQMGQEVILRCVPISNHLYFYWYRQILGQKVEFLVSFYNNEISEKSEIFDDQFSVERPDGSNFTLKIRSTKLEDSAMYFCASSGRTDSPLHFGNGTRLTVT.

The chain uses TRBV3-1 (or the pseudogene TRBV3-2) and TRBJ1-4; D is possibly TRBD1 (5 bases). Trimming took off 8 bases at V and 7 bases at J, with 23 bases between the two ends. CDR3 size: 16 residues. The germline V gene has CDR1 LGHDT and CDR2 YNNKEL (reference sequence). CDR3 region: CASGGGGVPSVEKLFF. The CDR3 DNA reads as TGTGCCAGCGGCGGGGGTGGGGTTCCCTCTGTTGAAAAACTGTTTTTT.

The chain uses TRBV7-8 and TRBJ1-3; a weak D match, TRBD1 (6 bases). The ends were cut back, 2 bases at V and 0 bases at J, with 23 bases in the middle. There are 20 residues in the CDR3. Germline CDR1 SGHVS, CDR2 FQNEAQ. The CDR3 DNA reads TGTGCCAGCAGCTTATACCCCAGGGGAATGGCTCCCGGCTCTGGAAACACCATATATTTT. Its protein is CASSLYPRGMAPGSGNTIYF.

The rearrangement uses TRBV7-8 and TRBJ1-2; unclear D gene. The V and J ends lost 4 bases and 8 bases respectively, with 17 bases between them. Germline V gives CDR1 SGHVS, CDR2 FQNEAQ. This CDR3 comprises 14 residues. The CDR3 is CASSYLNGGTGYTF. The CDR3 nucleotides read TGTGCCAGCAGCTATTTGAATGGTGGAACCGGCTACACCTTC. Full variable domain (remainder filled in from reference TRBV7-8 and TRBJ1-2): GAGVSQSPRYKVAKRGQDVALRCDPISGHVSLFWYQQALGQGPEFLTYFQNEAQLDKSGLPSDRFFAERPEGSVSTLKIQRTQQEDSAVYLCASSYLNGGTGYTFGSGTRLTVV.

The chain links TRBV28 to TRBJ2-2; 9 nucleotides align to TRBD2. The CDR3 is 16 amino acids. Germline CDR1 reads MDHEN; CDR2 reads SYDVKM. V shed 7 bases and J 0 bases; nucleotides not matched to a gene: 6. CDR3 loop: CASKERGAPNTGELFF. CDR3 sequence (DNA): TGTGCCAGCAAGGAGCGGGGGGCACCGAACACCGGGGAGCTGTTTTTT.

DNA of the CDR3: TGTGCCAGCAGGAAGGGGGGGGCCTTAGCCGGGGAGCTGTTTTTT. Its protein product is CASRKGGALAGELFF. The J gene is TRBJ2-2, the V gene TRBV7-8; D is possibly TRBD2 (7 bases). Trimming took 6 bases from V and 6 from J, leaving 17 bases between them. The germline gives CDR1 SGHVS, CDR2 FQNEAQ. The CDR3 is 15 residues long. Full variable domain (outside the CDR3, taken from reference TRBV7-8 and TRBJ2-2): GAGVSQSPRYKVAKRGQDVALRCDPISGHVSLFWYQQALGQGPEFLTYFQNEAQLDKSGLPSDRFFAERPEGSVSTLKIQRTQQEDSAVYLCASRKGGALAGELFFGEGSRLTVL.

V usage is TRBV19 and J usage is TRBJ1-5, with a tentative D call TRBD1 (6 bases). The CDR3 loop spans 15 amino acids. Looked up from germline, CDR1 is LNHDA and CDR2 is SQIVND (reference sequence). Trimming removed 3 bases at V and 0 bases at J, with 9 bases between. The CDR3 DNA is TGTGCCAGTAGTATTCGGGGGCATAGCAATCAGCCCCAGCATTTT. It encodes CASSIRGHSNQPQHF.

The chain employs TRBV6-6 and TRBJ1-2; possible D gene TRBD1, 6 bases. V was cut by 6 bases and J by 2 bases, with 10 bases left in between. The CDR3 spans 13 residues. Germline V gives CDR1 MNHNY, CDR2 SVGAGI (reference sequence). This chain's CDR3 is CASRRDTNYGYTF. CDR3 coding DNA: TGTGCCAGCAGAAGGGACACAAACTATGGCTACACCTTC.

The rearrangement links TRBV7-2 to TRBJ1-6, with 7 bases matching TRBD1. The CDR3 has 14 residues. Germline-derived CDR1 and CDR2 are SGHTA and FQGNSA. V gave up 1 base and J gave up 9 bases; unmatched junction bases: 3. This chain's CDR3 is CASSLGQGVSPLHF. The CDR3, as DNA: TGTGCCAGCAGCTTAGGACAGGGTGTTTCACCCCTCCACTTT.

V is TRBV2 and J is TRBJ1-5, with a tentative D call TRBD1 (5 bases). CDR1 and CDR2 (germline): SNHLY, FYNNEI. V lost 3 bases, J lost 4 bases, and 10 bases lay in between. This CDR3 contains 14 residues. CDR3 sequence (DNA): TGTGCCAGCAGTGATGAGGCAGGGAATCAGCCCCAGCATTTT. Its protein product is CASSDEAGNQPQHF.

The rearrangement links TRBV20-1 to TRBJ1-2; D is unclear. Germline V lookup: CDR1 DFQATT, CDR2 SNEGSKA (reference sequence). There are 11 residues in the CDR3. V was trimmed by 3 bases and J by 6 bases, leaving 8 bases between them. CDR3 coding DNA: TGCAGTGCTAGCCTCGGGGATGGCTACACCTTC. Encoded protein: CSASLGDGYTF.

The genes are TRBV7-9 and TRBJ1-2; D ambiguous. Germline CDR1 SEHNR, CDR2 FQNEAQ (reference sequence). V was pared by 0 bases and J by 1 base, with 12 bases between. This CDR3 region has 16 residues. CDR3 sequence: CASSLATGTLNYGYTF. In DNA form, the CDR3 reads TGTGCCAGCAGCTTAGCTACGGGCACCCTTAACTATGGCTACACCTTC.

The rearrangement links TRBV7-2 to TRBJ2-1; D is possibly TRBD2 (7 bases). The CDR3 runs 14 residues. The V and J ends lost 5 bases and 7 bases respectively, with 15 bases between them. Looked up from germline, CDR1 is SGHTA and CDR2 is FQGNSA. Written as DNA, the CDR3 is TGTGCCAGCAGCCCTGCGGGGGCGAGGAATGAGCAGTTCTTC. It encodes CASSPAGARNEQFF.

Remarks on this clone: The sample has other DNA sequences that encode this CDR3 too. The V call is TRBV29-1, the J call TRBJ2-2; D not resolved. The CDR3 extends over 12 amino acids. V lost 3 bases to trimming and J lost 2 bases, with 4 bases between them. The germline CDR1 and CDR2 sequences are SQVTM and ANQGSEA. DNA of the CDR3: TGCAGCGTTGAGAGAAACACCGGGGAGCTGTTTTTT. Translating it yields CSVERNTGELFF.

The V and J genes are TRBV5-6 and TRBJ1-3, with D perhaps TRBD1 (6 bases). Germline values: CDR1 SGHDT, CDR2 YYEEEE. Between the trimmed V and J ends, which lost 4 bases and 4 bases, there was a span of 12 bases. The CDR3 has 14 amino acids. The CDR3 spells CASSPTGSGNTIYF. The CDR3 region has the DNA TGTGCCAGCAGCCCGACAGGATCGGGAAACACCATATATTTT. The variable domain in full, with the rest retrieved from reference TRBV5-6 and TRBJ1-3, is DAGVTQSPTHLIKTRGQQVTLRCSPKSGHDTVSWYQQALGQGPQFIFQYYEEEERQRGNFPDRFSGHQFPNYSSELNVNALLLGDSALYLCASSPTGSGNTIYFGEGSWLTVV.

This chain joins TRBV3-1 (or the pseudogene TRBV3-2) and TRBJ2-1; tentatively, D is TRBD1 or TRBD2 (5 bases each). This CDR3 comprises 15 residues. Germline values: CDR1 LGHDT, CDR2 YNNKEL (reference sequence). Trimming removed 1 base at V and 9 bases at J, with 16 bases between. The DNA of the CDR3 is TGTGCCAGCAGCCAAGGATCGGGGACGGCTGGTGAGCAGTTCTTC. It specifies CASSQGSGTAGEQFF.

This chain joins TRBV5-4 and TRBJ1-2, with TRBD1 identical over 8 bases. Germline loops: CDR1 SGHNT, CDR2 YYREEE (reference sequence). This CDR3 has 15 residues. Unmatched junction bases numbered 12, after V lost 7 bases and J lost 4 bases. CDR3 in amino acids: CASGDSGQGGYGYTF. CDR3 DNA sequence: TGTGCCAGCGGCGACTCCGGACAGGGCGGCTATGGCTACACCTTC.

This chain joins TRBV2 and TRBJ1-5; 7 bases match TRBD1. V was clipped by 5 bases and J by 4 bases; unmatched bases: 5. Germline V lookup: CDR1 SNHLY, CDR2 FYNNEI. The CDR3 has 14 residues. Here the CDR3 reads CASSRDSLNQPQHF. CDR3 sequence (DNA): TGTGCCAGCAGTAGGGACAGCCTGAATCAGCCCCAGCATTTT.

This chain links TRBV7-2 with TRBJ2-3; 11 nucleotides match TRBD1. This CDR3 spans 14 amino acids. Germline V gene data show CDR1 as SGHTA and CDR2 as FQGNSA. The ends lost 2 bases at V and 8 bases at J; junction bases unmatched: 3. The CDR3 here is CASSLQGQGGTQYF. In nucleotides, the CDR3 is TGTGCCAGCAGCTTACAGGGACAGGGGGGTACGCAGTATTTT.

The J gene is TRBJ2-2, the V gene TRBV27, with TRBD2 identical over 16 bases. The CDR3 consists of 16 residues. V lost 4 bases to trimming and J lost 5 bases; unmatched junction nucleotides: 1. The germline V gene encodes CDR1 MNHEY and CDR2 SMNVEV (reference sequence). The CDR3 loop reads CASSSGLAGGTGELFF. In DNA, the CDR3 is TGTGCCAGCAGTTCGGGACTAGCGGGGGGGACCGGGGAGCTGTTTTTT.

The rearrangement links TRBV5-4 to TRBJ2-2; tentatively, D is TRBD2 (6 bases). V lost 5 bases to trimming and J lost 6 bases, with 17 bases between them. Germline CDR1 reads SGHNT; CDR2 reads YYREEE (reference sequence). There are 15 residues in the CDR3. The CDR3 region is CASRPANRDSGELFF. CDR3 in DNA: TGTGCCAGCAGACCCGCGAACCGGGACTCCGGGGAGCTGTTTTTT.

The chain employs TRBV6-5 and TRBJ1-4, with D perhaps matching TRBD1 (6 bases). Germline values: CDR1 MNHEY, CDR2 SVGAGI. V was clipped by 5 bases and J by 0 bases, with 7 bases between them. This CDR3 comprises 14 residues. This CDR3 reads CASSRTATNEKLFF. Written as DNA, the CDR3 is TGTGCCAGCAGTCGGACAGCAACTAATGAAAAACTGTTTTTT.

This chain connects TRBV19 to TRBJ2-7; either TRBD1 or TRBD2 may supply D (5 bases each). CDR1 is LNHDA, CDR2 SQIVND, per germline (reference sequence). Trimming removed 6 bases from V and 1 base from J, with 13 bases in between. The length of the CDR3 is 14 residues. The CDR3, as DNA: TGTGCCAGTAGCCTCCCGGGACGGTCCTACGAGCAGTACTTC. Amino acids: CASSLPGRSYEQYF.